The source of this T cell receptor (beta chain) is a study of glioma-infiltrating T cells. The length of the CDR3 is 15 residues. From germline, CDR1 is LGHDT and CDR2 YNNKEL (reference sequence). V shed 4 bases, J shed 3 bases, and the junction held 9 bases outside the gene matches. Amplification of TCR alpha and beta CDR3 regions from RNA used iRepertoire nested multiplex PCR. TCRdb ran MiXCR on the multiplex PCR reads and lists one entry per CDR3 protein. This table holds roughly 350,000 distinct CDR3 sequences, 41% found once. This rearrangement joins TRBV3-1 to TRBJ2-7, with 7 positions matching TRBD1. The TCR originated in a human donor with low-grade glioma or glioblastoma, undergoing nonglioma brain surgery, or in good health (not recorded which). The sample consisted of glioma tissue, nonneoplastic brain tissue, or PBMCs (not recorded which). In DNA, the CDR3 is TGTGCCAGCAGCCTCGGGACAGACCACGACTACGAGCAGTACTTC. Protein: CASSLGTDHDYEQYF.